The sequence of this TCR beta chain was determined in a study of shared clonotypes between healthy human individuals. The method was immunoSEQ multiplex PCR; TCRdb's version includes in-frame clones alone and lacks a portion of them. The sample carries millions of clones, over 85% recorded once. The V gene's germline CDR1 is SEHNR and CDR2 FQNEAQ (reference sequence). The V end lost 5 bases, the J end lost 0 bases, and 20 bases lay between the germline ends. This CDR3 is 17 amino acids long. The TCR comes from a man aged 18 to 29 in good health. Sequences were obtained from naive CD4+ T cells sorted from blood. Subset in this sample: CD45RA+ positively selected. The chain couples TRBV7-9 to TRBJ2-7, with a weak D call TRBD2 (5 bases). This CDR3 is CASSPGMKTNRSYEQYF. The CDR3 nucleotides read TGTGCCAGCAGCCCGGGGATGAAAACAAATCGCTCCTACGAGCAGTACTTC.